This T cell receptor (beta chain) came from a study of T cells expressing NK-cell markers. Background on the study: Beta-chain profiling covered CD3+CD56+NKG2C+, CD3+CD56+NKG2C- and CD3+CD56-NKG2C+ sorted subsets. With respect to HCMV, most of the eight sequenced donors were seropositive, and one was seronegative. Study-level findings and limits: Also leading the CD3+CD56-NKG2C+ fraction in a few donors were these clonotypes. Six donors had dominant NKG2C+ clonotypes that comprised about 1.0-8% of their CD8+ T cells.

TCRdb re-called the 5' RACE reads, yielding one record per CDR3 amino acid sequence without DNA. Its table records 500,000 to 700,000 distinct CDR3 sequences. The CDR3 covers 18 residues. The germline gives CDR1 ENHRY, CDR2 SYGVKD. As concerns this clonotype: Antigen unknown.

This chain joins TRBV10-3 and TRBJ2-2; the D call from TCRdb, TRBD2, cannot be confirmed without DNA. This clonotype was sampled from a man aged 18 to 35 in good health. The sample comprised blood T cells: a sorted CD56 or NKG2C T cell subset, CD4+ or CD8+ T cells, or bulk PBMC T cells (not recorded which). The CDR3 spells CAISETGTSGVNTGELFF.